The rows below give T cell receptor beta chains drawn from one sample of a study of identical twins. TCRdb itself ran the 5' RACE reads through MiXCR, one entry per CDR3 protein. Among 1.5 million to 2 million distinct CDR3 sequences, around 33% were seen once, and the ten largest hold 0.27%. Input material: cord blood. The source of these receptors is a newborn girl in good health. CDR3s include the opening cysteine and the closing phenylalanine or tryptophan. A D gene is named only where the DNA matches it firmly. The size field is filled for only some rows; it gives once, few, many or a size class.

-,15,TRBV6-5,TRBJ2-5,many,CASSYYRQALETQYF,TGTGCCAGCAGTTACTACCGACAGGCGTTGGAGACCCAGTACTTC
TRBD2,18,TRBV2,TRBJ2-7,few,CASSERMASGRPLDEQYF,TGTGCCAGCAGTGAACGGATGGCTAGCGGGCGCCCCTTGGACGAGCAGTACTTC
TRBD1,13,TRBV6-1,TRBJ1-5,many,CASRTGSNQPQHF,TGTGCCAGCAGGACAGGGAGCAATCAGCCCCAGCATTTT
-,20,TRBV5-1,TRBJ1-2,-,CASSLAVGRGARSEILRYTF,TGCGCCAGCAGCTTGGCGGTGGGCAGGGGCGCGAGGTCGGAGATTTTGCGCTACACCTTC
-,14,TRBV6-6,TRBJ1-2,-,CASREKGRSYGYTF,TGTGCCAGCAGGGAGAAAGGACGGTCCTATGGCTACACCTTC
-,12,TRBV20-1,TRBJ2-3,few,CRGLASTDTQYF,TGCAGGGGCCTTGCTAGCACAGATACGCAGTATTTT
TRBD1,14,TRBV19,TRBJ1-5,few,CATTQGVSNQPQHF,TGTGCCACCACGCAGGGGGTAAGCAATCAGCCCCAGCATTTT
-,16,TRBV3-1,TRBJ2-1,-,CASSHGRTSSYNERFF,TGTGCCAGCAGCCACGGGCGGACGAGCTCCTACAATGAGCGGTTCTTC
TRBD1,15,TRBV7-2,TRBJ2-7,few,CASRRYRGLNYEQYF,TGTGCCAGCAGACGTTACAGGGGCCTTAACTACGAGCAGTACTTC
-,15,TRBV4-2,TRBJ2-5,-,CASSQERGYQETQYF,TGTGCCAGCAGCCAAGAACGGGGATACCAAGAGACCCAGTACTTC
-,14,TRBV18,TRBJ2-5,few,CASSPRLVEETQYF,TGTGCCAGCTCACCACGTCTAGTGGAAGAGACCCAGTACTTC
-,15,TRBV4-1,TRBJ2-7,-,CASSQGALSIYEQYF,TGCGCCAGCAGCCAAGGGGCACTCTCTATCTACGAGCAGTACTTC
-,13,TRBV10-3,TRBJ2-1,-,CAISEGQFNEQFF,TGTGCCATCAGTGAGGGACAGTTCAATGAGCAGTTCTTC
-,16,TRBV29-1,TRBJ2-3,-,CSVEPPWAGGTDTQYF,TGCAGCGTTGAACCCCCTTGGGCGGGTGGCACAGATACGCAGTATTTT
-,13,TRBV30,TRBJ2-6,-,CAWRGVGANVLTF,TGTGCCTGGAGAGGGGTTGGGGCCAACGTCCTGACTTTC
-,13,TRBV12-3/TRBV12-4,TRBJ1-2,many,CASSFTDNYGYTF,TGTGCCAGCAGTTTTACCGACAACTATGGCTACACCTTC
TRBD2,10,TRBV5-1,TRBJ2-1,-,CSSWGTSEFF,TGCAGCAGCTGGGGGACTAGTGAGTTCTTC
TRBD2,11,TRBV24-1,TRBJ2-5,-,CAPAGVETQYF,TGTGCACCTGCGGGGGTGGAGACCCAGTACTTC
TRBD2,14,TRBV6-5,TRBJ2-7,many,CASSPSGRAYEQYF,TGTGCCAGCAGTCCTAGCGGGAGGGCCTACGAGCAGTACTTC
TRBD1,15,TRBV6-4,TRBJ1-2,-,CASSDSRDRVHGYTF,TGTGCCAGCAGTGACTCTCGGGACAGGGTGCATGGCTACACCTTC
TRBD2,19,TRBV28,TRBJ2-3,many,CASRTTSGRKGTSADTQYF,TGTGCCAGCAGAACGACTAGCGGGAGAAAAGGGACTAGTGCAGATACGCAGTATTTT
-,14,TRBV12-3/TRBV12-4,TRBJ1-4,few,CASSFWGEEEKLFF,TGTGCCAGCAGTTTTTGGGGGGAAGAGGAAAAACTGTTTTTT
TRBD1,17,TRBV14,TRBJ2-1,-,CASGRYTGTGWYNEQFF,TGTGCCAGCGGCCGATACACCGGGACAGGGTGGTACAATGAGCAGTTCTTC
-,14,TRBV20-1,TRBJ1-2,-,CSASARGRLYGYTF,TGCAGTGCTAGTGCCAGGGGACGGCTCTATGGCTACACCTTC
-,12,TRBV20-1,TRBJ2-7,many,CSAPSDAYEQYF,TGCAGTGCCCCATCCGACGCCTACGAGCAGTACTTC
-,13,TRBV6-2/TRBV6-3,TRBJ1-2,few,CASSYAGHYGYTF,TGTGCCAGCAGTTATGCAGGGCACTATGGCTACACCTTC
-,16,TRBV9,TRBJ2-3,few,CASSVAAGAYTDTQYF,TGTGCCAGCAGCGTAGCGGCGGGGGCCTACACAGATACGCAGTATTTT
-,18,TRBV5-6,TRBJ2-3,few,CASSLPGQWIDGTDTQYF,TGTGCCAGCAGCTTGCCGGGACAATGGATTGATGGCACAGATACGCAGTATTTT
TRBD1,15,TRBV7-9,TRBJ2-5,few,CASSEKRVQGGEQYF,TGTGCCAGCAGCGAAAAAAGGGTACAGGGGGGTGAGCAGTACTTC
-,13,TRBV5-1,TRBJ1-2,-,CASSLETAYGYTF,TGTGCCAGCAGTTTAGAGACGGCTTATGGCTACACCTTC
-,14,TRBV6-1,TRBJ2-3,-,CASSVGGSQDTQYF,TGTGCCAGCAGTGTTGGGGGGAGTCAAGATACGCAGTATTTT